Shown below are 10 T cell receptor beta chains from a single sample sequenced in a study of shared clonotypes between healthy human individuals (dated by TCRdb to 2018 to 2020). Library preparation used the immunoSEQ multiplex PCR assay. TCRdb stores this immuneACCESS table with in-frame sequences only. Part of the clones is absent; in the studies checked, under half of the shortfall reflects unresolved V genes, and no reason is known for the rest. This sample comprises 2,500,000 or so clones, under 95% of them detected only once. 0.37% of the sample belongs to the ten largest clones. Input material: naive CD4+ T cells from PBMCs. This sample's cell subset or site label indicates: CD45RA+ positively selected. The receptors were gathered from a man younger than 30 in good health. Some clones in this sample may be carry-over from other donors' samples.

This chain connects TRBV6-5 to TRBJ2-7; 7 nucleotides line up with TRBD2. Germline CDR1 is MNHEY and CDR2 is SVGAGI. V lost 7 bases to trimming and J lost 1 base; unmatched junction nucleotides: 7. CDR3 size: 14 residues. In nucleotides, the CDR3 is TGTGCCAGCACTCCCTCGGGGGGATCCTACGAGCAGTACTTC. This gives the protein CASTPSGGSYEQYF.

This sequence joins TRBV15 and TRBJ2-1, with 11 positions matching TRBD2. This CDR3 contains 13 residues. J lost 3 bases, V lost 11 bases, and 3 bases had no gene match. Germline CDR1 and CDR2: LNHNV and YYDKDF (reference sequence). For the CDR3, the DNA is TGTGCCCTTGGGACTAGCGGCTACAATGAGCAGTTCTTC. Its translation: CALGTSGYNEQFF.

The rearrangement uses TRBV19 and TRBJ2-5, with 7 positions matching TRBD1. This CDR3 is 15 amino acids long. Losses at the gene ends were 3 bases for V and 3 bases for J; bases not matched to a gene: 7. Looked up from germline, CDR1 is LNHDA and CDR2 is SQIVND (reference sequence). CDR3 coding DNA: TGTGCCAGTAGTATCCTCGGGCAGGGGGAAGAGACCCAGTACTTC. As protein: CASSILGQGEETQYF.

The chain couples TRBV11-2 to TRBJ2-1, with D perhaps matching TRBD2 (6 bases). The CDR3 is 17 residues long. From germline, CDR1 is SGHAT and CDR2 FQNNGV. V gave up 5 bases and J gave up 5 bases, with 22 bases separating them. The CDR3 loop is CASSPRWGFGGNNEQFF. CDR3 coding DNA: TGTGCCAGCAGCCCCCGATGGGGCTTTGGGGGGAACAATGAGCAGTTCTTC.

This rearrangement joins TRBV11-1 to TRBJ2-7; TRBD2 matches 12 bases. The V and J ends lost 2 bases and 7 bases, in that order; junction bases with no gene match: 6. This CDR3 has 15 residues. The germline gives CDR1 SGHAT, CDR2 FQDESV (reference sequence). CDR3 region: CASSLIGLAGREQYF. CDR3 DNA: TGTGCCAGCAGCTTAATCGGACTAGCGGGACGGGAGCAGTACTTC.

J is TRBJ2-1 and V is TRBV6-1; D is ambiguous. This CDR3 comprises 15 residues. Germline V gives CDR1 MNHNS, CDR2 SASEGT. Trimming pared 7 bases from V and 0 bases from J, leaving 13 bases between. In nucleotides, the CDR3 is TGTGCCAGCACCCACACGGTGAGCTCCTACAATGAGCAGTTCTTC. The encoded protein is CASTHTVSSYNEQFF.

This clone came up once. CDR3 DNA: TGTGCCAGTAGCAAAAGGACAGGGTGGACAACTGAAGCTTTCTTT. Amino acid sequence: CASSKRTGWTTEAFF. The genes are TRBV19 and TRBJ1-1, with 8 positions matching TRBD1. Trimming removed 6 bases from V and 5 bases from J; junction bases left unmatched: 11. The CDR3 spans 15 residues. Germline CDR1 is LNHDA and CDR2 is SQIVND (reference sequence).

The table lists this clone with a few counts. This chain links TRBV18 with TRBJ2-2, with D hard to call. Germline CDR1 and CDR2: KGHSH and LQKENI. The V and J ends lost 6 bases and 0 bases respectively, with 17 bases between them. The CDR3 loop spans 17 amino acids. CDR3 DNA: TGTGCCAGCTCCGCCCGATCCGCTGTCGCGAACACCGGGGAGCTGTTTTTT. The encoded protein is CASSARSAVANTGELFF.

This clone was detected a few times. The chain combines TRBV18 with TRBJ1-5; 7 nucleotides align to TRBD1. Germline V lookup: CDR1 KGHSH, CDR2 LQKENI. The CDR3 extends over 14 amino acids. With V trimmed by 4 bases and J by 5 bases, 5 bases remained unmatched. In DNA, the CDR3 is TGTGCCAGCTCACGAGGACAGGTTGATCAGCCCCAGCATTTT. Translation: CASSRGQVDQPQHF.

The chain combines TRBV18 with TRBJ1-2, with 8 bases identical to TRBD1. V was clipped by 3 bases and J by 7 bases; unmatched bases: 13. The CDR3 covers 16 residues. Per germline, CDR1 KGHSH and CDR2 LQKENI. The CDR3 sequence is CASSPETDRVLGGYTF. The DNA of the CDR3 is TGTGCCAGCTCACCCGAGACGGACAGGGTATTAGGTGGCTACACCTTC.